This TCR beta chain appears in the sequencing data of a study of shared T cell receptors in the human thymus. Some clones are missing from TCRdb's copy, which holds only in-frame ones; the method was immunoSEQ multiplex PCR. The sample shows more than 550,000 clones, 70% to 90% of them seen only once. Trimming took 0 bases from V and 8 from J; bases not matched to a gene: 4. Germline V CDR1 and CDR2: SGHNT, YYREEE (reference sequence). This CDR3 contains 13 residues. These data are also associated with another study on human thymus T cells. That report adds: Donors consisted of healthy Finnish infants (having corrective surgery for congenital heart defects). In corrective heart surgery, resections were taken, and these provided the thymus tissue. It looked as if thymic and blood repertoires used V and J genes in a biased way. Related research has reported that thymic repertoires overlap highly among unrelated individuals.

V is TRBV5-4 and J is TRBJ1-2; TRBD1 agrees at 7 bases. This clonotype was sampled from a girl less than two years old with a congenital heart defect. Sequencing was done on a sample of thymocytes. CDR3 bases: TGTGCCAGCAGCTTGGTCGGACAGGTCGGCTACACCTTC. Translation gives CASSLVGQVGYTF.